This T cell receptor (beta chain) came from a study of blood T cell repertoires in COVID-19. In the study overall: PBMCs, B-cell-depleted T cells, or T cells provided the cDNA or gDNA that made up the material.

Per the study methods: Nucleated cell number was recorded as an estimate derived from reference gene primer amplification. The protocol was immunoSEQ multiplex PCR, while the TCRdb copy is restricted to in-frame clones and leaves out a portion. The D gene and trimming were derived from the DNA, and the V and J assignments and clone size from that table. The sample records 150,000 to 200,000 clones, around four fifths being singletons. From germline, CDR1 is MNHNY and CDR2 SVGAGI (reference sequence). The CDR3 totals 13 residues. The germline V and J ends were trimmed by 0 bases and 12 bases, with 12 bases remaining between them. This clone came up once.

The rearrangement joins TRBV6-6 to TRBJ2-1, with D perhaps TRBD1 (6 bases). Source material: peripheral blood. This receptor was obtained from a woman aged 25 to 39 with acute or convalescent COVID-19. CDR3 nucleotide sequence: TGTGCCAGCAGTTACTCTCCCGGACAGTCGCAGTTCTTC. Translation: CASSYSPGQSQFF.